This is a list of T cell receptor beta chains from one sample in a study of T-cell memory formation after mild COVID-19. TCRdb analysed the 5' RACE reads with MiXCR anew, one entry per CDR3 protein. The sample lists about 400,000 distinct CDR3 sequences, roughly 18% occurring once. Sequencing was performed on PBMCs or a T cell subset sorted from them (not recorded which). Receptors originate from a man aged 18 to 29 who had mild COVID-19 (a few samples of this study predate the infection). Cell type and time point are not known. The CDR3 runs from the conserved cysteine through the conserved F or W. D genes are given only for firm matches. Clone size is not always given. Where it is, it says once, few, many or a class for expanded clones.

v_call: TRBV4-1
clone_size: few
d_call: -
j_call: TRBJ2-3
cdr3_nt: TGCGCCAGCAGCCAAGAGGCAGCGGGCCCAGATACGCAGTATTTT
cdr3_aa: CASSQEAAGPDTQYF

v_call: TRBV6-2/TRBV6-3
clone_size: -
d_call: TRBD2
j_call: TRBJ2-3
cdr3_nt: TGTGCCAGCAGGGCTAGCGGGGGGGCCGGCACAGATACGCAGTATTTT
cdr3_aa: CASRASGGAGTDTQYF

v_call: TRBV28
clone_size: once
d_call: TRBD1
j_call: TRBJ1-2
cdr3_nt: TGTGCCAGCAGTGGACAGGGTCGTAGGTATGGCTACACCTTC
cdr3_aa: CASSGQGRRYGYTF

v_call: TRBV11-2
clone_size: -
d_call: -
j_call: TRBJ2-5
cdr3_nt: TGTGCCAGCAGCTTTGGCAGGGGCGCCGTGCAGACCCAGTACTTC
cdr3_aa: CASSFGRGAVQTQYF

v_call: TRBV5-1
clone_size: -
d_call: TRBD1
j_call: TRBJ1-1
cdr3_nt: TGCGCCAGCAGCTTGGCCAGGGGGCGCAGGATGAACACTGAAGCTTTCTTT
cdr3_aa: CASSLARGRRMNTEAFF

v_call: TRBV5-1
clone_size: -
d_call: -
j_call: TRBJ2-5
cdr3_nt: TGCGCCAGCAGCTTGATTGTGGGTGAAGAGACCCAGTACTTC
cdr3_aa: CASSLIVGEETQYF

v_call: TRBV3-1
clone_size: -
d_call: -
j_call: TRBJ1-1
cdr3_nt: TGTGCCAGCAGCCAAGTGGTCCTTTACAGGGAGGGGAACACTGAAGCTTTCTTT
cdr3_aa: CASSQVVLYREGNTEAFF

v_call: TRBV27
clone_size: few
d_call: -
j_call: TRBJ1-1
cdr3_nt: TGTGCCAGCAGTTCAGGGATGACGGAGAACACTGAAGCTTTCTTT
cdr3_aa: CASSSGMTENTEAFF

v_call: TRBV7-9
clone_size: -
d_call: TRBD1
j_call: TRBJ1-2
cdr3_nt: TGTGCCAGCAGCTTAGATAACAGGGGTACCTATGGCTACACCTTC
cdr3_aa: CASSLDNRGTYGYTF

v_call: TRBV7-9
clone_size: -
d_call: -
j_call: TRBJ1-3
cdr3_nt: TGTGCCAGCAGCTCGACAGTAGACGGAAACACCATATATTTT
cdr3_aa: CASSSTVDGNTIYF

v_call: TRBV30
clone_size: few
d_call: TRBD1
j_call: TRBJ2-3
cdr3_nt: TGTGCCTGGAGCACAGGGGGCGCCGGAGATACGCAGTATTTT
cdr3_aa: CAWSTGGAGDTQYF

v_call: TRBV9
clone_size: -
d_call: TRBD1
j_call: TRBJ1-1
cdr3_nt: TGTGCCAGCAGCTTAACCGGGACAGGGGGCAAGGACACTGAAGCTTTCTTT
cdr3_aa: CASSLTGTGGKDTEAFF

v_call: TRBV5-6
clone_size: few
d_call: -
j_call: TRBJ1-1
cdr3_nt: TGTGCCAGCAGCTTACACAGCTACACTGAAGCTTTCTTT
cdr3_aa: CASSLHSYTEAFF

v_call: TRBV7-2
clone_size: -
d_call: TRBD1
j_call: TRBJ2-1
cdr3_nt: TGTGCCAGCAGCCGACCCGGCAGGGGGAATGAGCAGTTCTTC
cdr3_aa: CASSRPGRGNEQFF

v_call: TRBV11-1
clone_size: -
d_call: -
j_call: TRBJ2-1
cdr3_nt: TGTGCCAGCAGGGGTTCCGGGACGGTCTACAATGAGCAGTTCTTC
cdr3_aa: CASRGSGTVYNEQFF

v_call: TRBV7-9
clone_size: few
d_call: -
j_call: TRBJ1-2
cdr3_nt: TGTGCCAGCAGCTTAGGAGGGGTGGGGACCCATCAGCATGGCTACACCTTC
cdr3_aa: CASSLGGVGTHQHGYTF

v_call: TRBV18
clone_size: few
d_call: -
j_call: TRBJ2-3
cdr3_nt: TGTGCCAGCTCACCACGGCTAGAGACAGATACGCAGTATTTT
cdr3_aa: CASSPRLETDTQYF

v_call: TRBV20-1
clone_size: -
d_call: TRBD1
j_call: TRBJ1-1
cdr3_nt: TGCAGTGCTATCAGGGGGCTTGAGAACACTGAAGCTTTCTTT
cdr3_aa: CSAIRGLENTEAFF

v_call: TRBV20-1
clone_size: -
d_call: TRBD1
j_call: TRBJ2-2
cdr3_nt: TGCAGTGCTAGATTGGGACAGGGGGGATACACCGGGGAGCTGTTTTTT
cdr3_aa: CSARLGQGGYTGELFF

v_call: TRBV9
clone_size: -
d_call: -
j_call: TRBJ2-2
cdr3_nt: TGTGCCAGCAGCGTAGAGGTGACCGGGGAGCTGTTTTTT
cdr3_aa: CASSVEVTGELFF

v_call: TRBV7-9
clone_size: -
d_call: -
j_call: TRBJ2-1
cdr3_nt: TGTGCCAGCAGCCTTAAAGGGGGGCGGGGAAATGAGCAGTTCTTC
cdr3_aa: CASSLKGGRGNEQFF

v_call: TRBV2
clone_size: -
d_call: -
j_call: TRBJ1-1
cdr3_nt: TGTGCCAGCAGTGAACCTGGGATTACTGAAGCTTTCTTT
cdr3_aa: CASSEPGITEAFF

v_call: TRBV28
clone_size: -
d_call: TRBD2
j_call: TRBJ2-5
cdr3_nt: TGTGCCAGCACCCTGGAGGCTAGCGGGGATGAGACCCAGTACTTC
cdr3_aa: CASTLEASGDETQYF

v_call: TRBV28
clone_size: -
d_call: -
j_call: TRBJ1-2
cdr3_nt: TGTGCCAGTTACACCGGGGGCGCCGGAGTCTACACCTTC
cdr3_aa: CASYTGGAGVYTF

v_call: TRBV11-2
clone_size: -
d_call: -
j_call: TRBJ2-7
cdr3_nt: TGTGCCAGCAGCTTAGGTAGGCCGGTCTACGAGCAGTACTTC
cdr3_aa: CASSLGRPVYEQYF

v_call: TRBV13
clone_size: -
d_call: -
j_call: TRBJ1-5
cdr3_nt: TGTGCCAGCAGCTTAGGGGTGTACAATCAGCCCAAGCATTTT
cdr3_aa: CASSLGVYNQPKHF

v_call: TRBV5-1
clone_size: few
d_call: -
j_call: TRBJ2-1
cdr3_nt: TGCGCCAGCAGCTTGGGGGCAGGCAATGAGCAGTTCTTC
cdr3_aa: CASSLGAGNEQFF

v_call: TRBV20-1
clone_size: -
d_call: -
j_call: TRBJ2-3
cdr3_nt: TGCAGTGCTAGAGAATTAGGTAGTTGGACAGATACGCAGTATTTT
cdr3_aa: CSARELGSWTDTQYF

v_call: TRBV20-1
clone_size: -
d_call: -
j_call: TRBJ2-1
cdr3_nt: TGCAGTGGCCAAGGGAGGTCCGCCTACAATGAGCAGTTCTTC
cdr3_aa: CSGQGRSAYNEQFF

v_call: TRBV27
clone_size: -
d_call: -
j_call: TRBJ1-1
cdr3_nt: TGTGCCAGCAGGCCGGGACACATGAACACTGAAGCTTTCTTT
cdr3_aa: CASRPGHMNTEAFF

v_call: TRBV3-1
clone_size: many
d_call: -
j_call: TRBJ1-1
cdr3_nt: TGTGCCAGCAGCCAAGACGGGGCGGCTGAGGCTTTCTTT
cdr3_aa: CASSQDGAAEAFF

v_call: TRBV5-1
clone_size: -
d_call: -
j_call: TRBJ1-3
cdr3_nt: TGCGCCAGCAGCCCTGTCAGTACTGGAAACACCATATATTTT
cdr3_aa: CASSPVSTGNTIYF

v_call: TRBV7-2
clone_size: -
d_call: -
j_call: TRBJ1-2
cdr3_nt: TGTGCCAGCAGCTCACGGACAGCGAACCTTAACTATGGCTACACCTTC
cdr3_aa: CASSSRTANLNYGYTF

v_call: TRBV7-9
clone_size: few
d_call: -
j_call: TRBJ2-7
cdr3_nt: TGTGCCAGCAGCCCTATTGGACGCGAGCAGTACTTC
cdr3_aa: CASSPIGREQYF

v_call: TRBV24-1
clone_size: many
d_call: -
j_call: TRBJ2-2
cdr3_nt: TGTGCCACCAGTCGGATGGACACCGGGGAGCTGTTTTTT
cdr3_aa: CATSRMDTGELFF

v_call: TRBV4-3
clone_size: -
d_call: -
j_call: TRBJ1-5
cdr3_nt: TGCGCCAGCAGCCAAGATCCAGCTTACGGGAGTAGCAATCAGCCCCAGCATTTT
cdr3_aa: CASSQDPAYGSSNQPQHF

v_call: TRBV28
clone_size: -
d_call: TRBD1
j_call: TRBJ1-5
cdr3_nt: TGTGCCAGCAGTTACTTGACAGGGGGCAATCAGCCCCAGCATTTT
cdr3_aa: CASSYLTGGNQPQHF

v_call: TRBV15
clone_size: -
d_call: TRBD1
j_call: TRBJ2-1
cdr3_nt: TGTGCCACCAGCAGCCCGGTGGATGGGACAGTGAGGTGGGTTGAGCAGTTCTTC
cdr3_aa: CATSSPVDGTVRWVEQFF

v_call: TRBV5-1
clone_size: few
d_call: TRBD1
j_call: TRBJ2-7
cdr3_nt: TGCGCCAGCAGACCCCCGGGACAGGGGGCGAGAGAGCAGTACTTC
cdr3_aa: CASRPPGQGAREQYF

v_call: TRBV6-1
clone_size: -
d_call: TRBD2
j_call: TRBJ2-2
cdr3_nt: TGTGCCAGCAGTCTACGGGGAGCGGGGGTGAACACCGGGGAGCTGTTTTTT
cdr3_aa: CASSLRGAGVNTGELFF

v_call: TRBV7-2
clone_size: few
d_call: -
j_call: TRBJ2-7
cdr3_nt: TGTGCCAGCAGCTTAAGTGATTCCTACGAGCAGTACTTC
cdr3_aa: CASSLSDSYEQYF

v_call: TRBV20-1
clone_size: -
d_call: -
j_call: TRBJ2-1
cdr3_nt: TGCAGTGAGTTTGGGGGGGCTTACAATGAGCAGTTCTTC
cdr3_aa: CSEFGGAYNEQFF

v_call: TRBV28
clone_size: few
d_call: -
j_call: TRBJ1-5
cdr3_nt: TGTGCCAGCAGTTTTATCGGGGGAGGAAATCAGCCCCAGCATTTT
cdr3_aa: CASSFIGGGNQPQHF

v_call: TRBV9
clone_size: many
d_call: -
j_call: TRBJ2-3
cdr3_nt: TGTGCCAGCAGCGTAGTAGGAACGCAGTATTTT
cdr3_aa: CASSVVGTQYF

v_call: TRBV20-1
clone_size: once
d_call: TRBD2
j_call: TRBJ2-7
cdr3_nt: TGCAGTGCCAACCGACCCGGGACTACCGCCTACGAGCAGTACTTC
cdr3_aa: CSANRPGTTAYEQYF

v_call: TRBV7-2
clone_size: many
d_call: -
j_call: TRBJ2-2
cdr3_nt: TGTGCCAGCAGCTACCCCCCCGGGGAGCTGTTTTTT
cdr3_aa: CASSYPPGELFF

v_call: TRBV12-3/TRBV12-4
clone_size: -
d_call: -
j_call: TRBJ2-3
cdr3_nt: TGTGCCAGCAGAACCGGGCCGCCTTCCGGCACAGATACGCAGTATTTT
cdr3_aa: CASRTGPPSGTDTQYF

v_call: TRBV11-1
clone_size: -
d_call: -
j_call: TRBJ2-5
cdr3_nt: TGTGCCAGCAGCTTCAGTATGCGGGAGACCCAGTACTTC
cdr3_aa: CASSFSMRETQYF

v_call: TRBV4-3
clone_size: -
d_call: -
j_call: TRBJ2-7
cdr3_nt: TGCGCCAGCAGCCAAGATCTACAGCCATACGAGCAGTACTTC
cdr3_aa: CASSQDLQPYEQYF

v_call: TRBV5-1
clone_size: few
d_call: -
j_call: TRBJ2-3
cdr3_nt: TGCGCCAGCAGCTTGGGCCCCCAGGGGACAGATACGCAGTATTTT
cdr3_aa: CASSLGPQGTDTQYF

v_call: TRBV28
clone_size: few
d_call: -
j_call: TRBJ2-1
cdr3_nt: TGTGCCAGCACCCGGTCGGTCGCCGGCAGGGGTGGGTTCTTC
cdr3_aa: CASTRSVAGRGGFF

v_call: TRBV7-9
clone_size: many
d_call: -
j_call: TRBJ2-2
cdr3_nt: TGTGCCAGCAGCTTAGCAGGGAGAGCCGGGGAGCTGTTTTTT
cdr3_aa: CASSLAGRAGELFF

v_call: TRBV20-1
clone_size: -
d_call: -
j_call: TRBJ2-6
cdr3_nt: TGCAGTGCCCCTCCTCCGCGGAGCTCTGGGGCCAACGTCCTGACTTTC
cdr3_aa: CSAPPPRSSGANVLTF

v_call: TRBV7-9
clone_size: many
d_call: TRBD1
j_call: TRBJ1-1
cdr3_nt: TGTGCCAGCAGCGATAACAGGGGGCTGAGCACTGAAGCTTTCTTT
cdr3_aa: CASSDNRGLSTEAFF

v_call: TRBV7-6
clone_size: many
d_call: -
j_call: TRBJ2-1
cdr3_nt: TGTGCCAGCAGCTTAGCGTCACTAGCCAATGAGCAGTTCTTC
cdr3_aa: CASSLASLANEQFF

v_call: TRBV20-1
clone_size: few
d_call: -
j_call: TRBJ2-6
cdr3_nt: TGCAGTGCATCTGCGGCCTCTGGGGCCAACGTCCTGACTTTC
cdr3_aa: CSASAASGANVLTF

v_call: TRBV6-1
clone_size: -
d_call: -
j_call: TRBJ1-1
cdr3_nt: TGTGCCAGCAGTGAAGCCTACAGGGAGACCACTGAAGCTTTCTTT
cdr3_aa: CASSEAYRETTEAFF

v_call: TRBV5-6
clone_size: -
d_call: -
j_call: TRBJ2-1
cdr3_nt: TGTGCCAGCAGCTTGGCCGGCAGGTCACATAGCTCCTACAATGAGCAGTTCTTC
cdr3_aa: CASSLAGRSHSSYNEQFF

v_call: TRBV6-2/TRBV6-3
clone_size: -
d_call: TRBD1
j_call: TRBJ1-2
cdr3_nt: TGTGCCAGCAATGGACAGGCCAGCAGTTATGGCTACACCTTC
cdr3_aa: CASNGQASSYGYTF

v_call: TRBV7-2
clone_size: few
d_call: TRBD2
j_call: TRBJ2-1
cdr3_nt: TGTGCCAGCACGTCCGGGGGGGCCCCCTACAATGAGCAGTTCTTC
cdr3_aa: CASTSGGAPYNEQFF